Here is one T cell receptor beta chain with its context. PCR employed 60 Vbeta and 13 Jbeta primers. Generated by immunoSEQ multiplex PCR, the TCRdb table keeps only in-frame clones and is missing some. Seen here are under 250,000 clones, more than 75% observed once, and the top ten hold roughly 6%. The CDR3 length is 13 residues. V was trimmed by 6 bases and J by 0 bases, leaving 9 bases between them. CDR1 and CDR2 (germline): WSHSY, SAAADI. This sample was included in a study of cytomegalovirus exposure and HLA in healthy donors. Sequencing input: PBMCs. This sequence joins TRBV10-2 and TRBJ2-7; perhaps TRBD2 as D (5 bases). This sequence was found in a man aged 35 to 55 in good health and CMV-seropositive. DNA of the CDR3: TGCGCCAGCAGCGGACGGGACTCCTACGAGCAGTACTTC. It encodes CASSGRDSYEQYF.